Below, 23 T cell receptor beta chains from the same sample are listed, as sequenced in a study of T cells after yellow fever vaccination. TCRdb analysed the 5' RACE reads with MiXCR anew, one entry per CDR3 protein. The sample lists 550,000 to 750,000 distinct CDR3 sequences, 13% occurring once. The sequences come from PBMCs, collected on the day of the yellow fever booster vaccination. Receptors were obtained from a man aged 25 to 45 who received the YFV17D yellow fever vaccine.

The V and J genes are TRBV5-1 and TRBJ2-3; 10 bases match TRBD2. J was trimmed by 2 bases and V by 2 bases; bases with no gene match: 23. The CDR3 contains 22 residues. In germline, CDR1 is SGHRS, CDR2 YFSETQ. CDR3: CASSLFFYRLAGAAVTTDTQYF. The CDR3 region has the DNA TGCGCCAGCAGCTTATTTTTTTATAGACTAGCGGGTGCCGCGGTAACCACAGATACGCAGTATTTT.

This clonotype was seen a few times. CDR3 protein: CASSQDSKRTSSYNSPLHF. In DNA form, the CDR3 reads TGTGCCAGCAGCCAAGATTCGAAGCGAACCAGCTCCTATAATTCACCCCTCCACTTT. V and J are TRBV3-1 and TRBJ1-6; unclear D gene. Germline-derived CDR1 and CDR2 are LGHDT and YNNKEL (reference sequence). This CDR3 spans 19 amino acids. The V end lost 0 bases, the J end lost 0 bases, and 15 bases lay between the germline ends. The full variable domain, rest sourced from reference TRBV3-1 and TRBJ1-6, is DTAVSQTPKYLVTQMGNDKSIKCEQNLGHDTMYWYKQDSKKFLKIMFSYNNKELIINETVPNRFSPKSPDKAHLNLHINSLELGDSAVYFCASSQDSKRTSSYNSPLHFGNGTRLTVT.

The chain is built from TRBV28 and TRBJ2-7, with no clear D. V lost 9 bases, J lost 0 bases, and 15 bases lay in between. Per germline, CDR1 MDHEN and CDR2 SYDVKM. There are 14 residues in the CDR3. Here the CDR3 DNA reads TGTGCCAGTAGACCGATACAGAGCTCCTACGAGCAGTACTTC. Translating gives CASRPIQSSYEQYF.

The table lists this clonotype with a few counts. V usage is TRBV4-3 and J usage is TRBJ2-5; weak D call: TRBD1 (6 bases). Per the germline V gene, CDR1 is LGHNA and CDR2 is YSLEER. Trimming took off 2 bases at V and 4 bases at J, with 11 bases between the two ends. This CDR3 has 14 residues. For the CDR3, the DNA is TGCGCCAGCAGCCAAACAGGGTCACGAGAGACCCAGTACTTC. Protein: CASSQTGSRETQYF.

The chain recombines TRBV18 with TRBJ1-1, with TRBD1 as a possible D gene (6 bases). The CDR3 consists of 17 residues. CDR1 and CDR2 (germline): KGHSH, LQKENI. V was clipped by 4 bases and J by 0 bases, with 18 bases between them. The CDR3 spells CASSLIPGQNMNTEAFF. The CDR3 DNA sequence: TGTGCCAGCTCACTTATTCCGGGACAAAACATGAACACTGAAGCTTTCTTT.

This sequence joins TRBV4-1 and TRBJ2-4; TRBD1 aligns across 9 bases. Trimming removed 0 bases from V and 3 bases from J; junction bases left unmatched: 6. This CDR3 has 17 residues. CDR1 and CDR2 (germline): MGHRA, YSYEKL. CDR3: CASSQDPRTGVKNIQYF. CDR3 DNA sequence: TGCGCCAGCAGCCAAGATCCGAGGACAGGGGTCAAAAACATTCAGTACTTC.

The genes are TRBV28 and TRBJ2-2, with a tentative D call TRBD1 (6 bases). The CDR3 extends over 14 amino acids. Trimming took 4 bases from V and 5 from J, leaving 11 bases between them. From germline, CDR1 is MDHEN and CDR2 SYDVKM. The CDR3 loop reads CASSYRDWTGELFF. In DNA form, the CDR3 reads TGTGCCAGCAGTTACAGGGATTGGACCGGGGAGCTGTTTTTT.

The V gene is TRBV10-3, the J gene TRBJ2-7, with 7 bases aligning to TRBD1. The J segment lost 6 bases and the V segment lost 8 bases, leaving 10 bases of the junction unmatched. The CDR3 covers 13 residues. CDR1 and CDR2 from the germline V gene are ENHRY and SYGVKD. CDR3 loop: CAIRQGGQGEQYF. The CDR3 DNA is TGTGCCATCCGACAGGGTGGGCAGGGCGAGCAGTACTTC.

The sample holds one count of this clonotype. The gene calls are TRBV27 and TRBJ2-7, with TRBD2 matching 8 bases. The V gene's germline CDR1 is MNHEY and CDR2 SMNVEV (reference sequence). Trimming removed 6 bases from V and 3 bases from J; junction bases left unmatched: 10. This CDR3 comprises 15 residues. Here the CDR3 DNA reads TGTGCCAGCAGCCTCGTCACCGGGACTAGCTACGAGCAGTACTTC. It specifies CASSLVTGTSYEQYF.

The chain joins TRBV7-8 to TRBJ2-2, with TRBD2 matching 7 bases. Germline V CDR1 and CDR2: SGHVS, FQNEAQ. This CDR3 spans 12 amino acids. The J segment lost 4 bases and the V segment lost 9 bases, leaving 2 bases of the junction unmatched. In DNA, the CDR3 is TGTGCCAGAGGCGGGGGCACCGGGGAGCTGTTTTTT. Amino acid sequence: CARGGGTGELFF.

This clonotype has just a few counts. The chain combines TRBV29-1 with TRBJ2-7; TRBD1 might be the D (5 bases). The length of the CDR3 is 12 residues. The ends were cut back, 3 bases at V and 6 bases at J, with 12 bases in the middle. Germline V gives CDR1 SQVTM, CDR2 ANQGSEA. CDR3 nucleotides: TGCAGCGTTGAGGAACCTAGGGGCGAGCAGTACTTC. Translation: CSVEEPRGEQYF.

The J gene is TRBJ2-2, the V gene TRBV6-6; D call uncertain. Trimming took 6 bases from V and 9 from J, leaving 8 bases between them. Germline V gene lookup returns CDR1 MNHNY and CDR2 SVGAGI (reference sequence). This CDR3 has 11 amino acids. CDR3 coding DNA: TGTGCCAGCAGCCGCGACAGGGAGCTGTTTTTT. Translation gives CASSRDRELFF.

V usage is TRBV12-3 or TRBV12-4 and J usage is TRBJ1-1; D is ambiguous. The CDR3 is 13 residues long. The germline V and J ends were trimmed by 6 bases and 0 bases, with 8 bases remaining between them. The CDR3 DNA follows: TGTGCCAGCAGCAACTACTTGAACACTGAAGCTTTCTTT. Its protein product is CASSNYLNTEAFF.

This clonotype was picked up a small number of times. The gene calls are TRBV20-1 and TRBJ2-1; no clear D gene. Germline V gene data show CDR1 as DFQATT and CDR2 as SNEGSKA (reference sequence). The CDR3 runs to 13 residues. This CDR3 reads CSASRVGLNEQFF. DNA of the CDR3: TGCAGCGCGTCTAGGGTCGGCCTGAATGAGCAGTTCTTC.

The rearrangement links TRBV20-1 to TRBJ2-3; D possibly corresponds to TRBD2 (5 bases). The CDR3 contains 14 residues. The germline V gene encodes CDR1 DFQATT and CDR2 SNEGSKA (reference sequence). The germline V and J ends were trimmed by 1 base and 2 bases, with 10 bases remaining between them. This CDR3 is CSARVDYHTDTQYF. The CDR3 DNA is TGCAGTGCTAGAGTCGACTACCACACAGATACGCAGTATTTT.

V and J are TRBV18 and TRBJ2-7, with D possibly being TRBD2 (5 bases). CDR1 is KGHSH, CDR2 LQKENI, per germline. The CDR3 sequence is 17 residues long. V was cut by 6 bases and J by 6 bases, with 27 bases left in between. CDR3 DNA sequence: TGTGCCAGCTCCCCTTTTCTAGGGCTCGGGGAATACGGCGAGCAGTACTTC. Its translation: CASSPFLGLGEYGEQYF.

The chain carries TRBV24-1 and TRBJ2-5; D gene unclear. V was pared by 4 bases and J by 4 bases, with 15 bases between. The germline V gene encodes CDR1 KGHDR and CDR2 SFDVKD. The CDR3 covers 15 residues. The CDR3, as DNA: TGTGCCACCAGTGACCCCGGCGGCCCCGGAGAGACCCAGTACTTC. Its protein is CATSDPGGPGETQYF.

The table lists this clonotype with a few counts. The chain recombines TRBV7-2 with TRBJ2-7, with 10 bases that match TRBD1. This CDR3 spans 14 amino acids. Germline CDR1 SGHTA, CDR2 FQGNSA. J lost 6 bases, V lost 6 bases, and 8 bases had no gene match. The CDR3 DNA sequence: TGTGCCAGCAGTCACCCGGGACAGGGGTCCGAGCAGTACTTC. Translating gives CASSHPGQGSEQYF.

This clonotype showed up just a few times. The chain combines TRBV7-9 with TRBJ2-7, with TRBD2 matching over 8 bases. The germline V gene encodes CDR1 SEHNR and CDR2 FQNEAQ (reference sequence). The CDR3 runs 15 residues. Losses at the gene ends were 5 bases for V and 1 base for J; bases not matched to a gene: 7. The CDR3 nucleotides read TGTGCCAGCAGCGAGGGTAGCGGGGCTTCCTACGAGCAGTACTTC. It yields the protein CASSEGSGASYEQYF.

Here the CDR3 DNA reads TGCGCCAGCAGCCAAGACACGGCTAGTTTCACAGATACGCAGTATTTT. It codes for CASSQDTASFTDTQYF. The chain couples TRBV4-3 to TRBJ2-3, with D hard to call. V shed 0 bases and J shed 2 bases, with 12 bases lying between them. Germline V CDR1 and CDR2: LGHNA, YSLEER. The CDR3 consists of 16 residues.

Only a few counts were recorded for this clonotype. This chain connects TRBV7-9 to TRBJ1-2, with TRBD1 matching over 9 bases. The ends lost 4 bases at V and 6 bases at J; junction bases unmatched: 9. Germline CDR1 SEHNR, CDR2 FQNEAQ (reference sequence). This CDR3 spans 15 amino acids. This CDR3 is CASSSPYRGRDGYTF. CDR3 in DNA: TGTGCCAGCAGCTCCCCTTACAGGGGGCGGGATGGCTACACCTTC.

This clonotype was counted only a few times. The rearrangement joins TRBV6-6 to TRBJ2-1; 8 nucleotides agree with TRBD2. J was trimmed by 8 bases and V by 2 bases; bases with no gene match: 2. The germline V gene has CDR1 MNHNY and CDR2 SVGAGI (reference sequence). The CDR3 covers 13 residues. CDR3 DNA sequence: TGTGCCAGCAGTTACCGGCGGGAGGATGAGCAGTTCTTC. Its translation: CASSYRREDEQFF.

The genes are TRBV7-2 and TRBJ2-2, with D possibly being TRBD2 (6 bases). The V end was cut by 10 bases, the J end by 6 bases, with 18 bases between. From germline, CDR1 is SGHTA and CDR2 FQGNSA. The CDR3 runs to 14 residues. CDR3 amino acids: CAIDFAGYAGELFF. The DNA for the CDR3 is TGTGCCATCGACTTCGCGGGGTACGCCGGGGAGCTGTTTTTT.